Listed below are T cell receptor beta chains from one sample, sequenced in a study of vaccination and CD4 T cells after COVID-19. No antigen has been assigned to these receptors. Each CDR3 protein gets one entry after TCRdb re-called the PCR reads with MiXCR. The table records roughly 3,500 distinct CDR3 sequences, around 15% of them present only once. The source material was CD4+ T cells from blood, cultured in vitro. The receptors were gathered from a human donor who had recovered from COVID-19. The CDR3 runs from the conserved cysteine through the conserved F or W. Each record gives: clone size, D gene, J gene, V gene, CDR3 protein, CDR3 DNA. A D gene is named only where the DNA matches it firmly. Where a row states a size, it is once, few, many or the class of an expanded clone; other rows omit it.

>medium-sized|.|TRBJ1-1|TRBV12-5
CASGLEGLGTEAFF
TGTGCTAGTGGTTTGGAGGGGTTGGGAACTGAAGCTTTCTTT
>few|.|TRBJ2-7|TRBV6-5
CASSYRDGPYEQYF
TGTGCCAGCAGTTACAGGGACGGCCCCTACGAGCAGTACTTC
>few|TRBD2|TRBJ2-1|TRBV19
CASSISGLAKYNEQFF
TGTGCCAGTAGTATTTCTGGACTAGCGAAATACAATGAGCAGTTCTTC
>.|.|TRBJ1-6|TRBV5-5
CASRSSPDNSPLHF
TGTGCCAGCAGATCGAGTCCAGATAATTCACCCCTCCACTTT
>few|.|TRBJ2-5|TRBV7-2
CASSFSNGLLYGGTQYF
TGTGCCAGCAGCTTTTCAAACGGGCTTCTCTATGGGGGGACCCAGTACTTC
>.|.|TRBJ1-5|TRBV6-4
CASSVRPNQPQHF
TGTGCCAGCAGTGTACGACCTAATCAGCCCCAGCATTTT
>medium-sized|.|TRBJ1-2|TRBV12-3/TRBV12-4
CASSTTGPYGYTF
TGTGCCAGCAGTACAACCGGGCCCTATGGCTACACCTTC
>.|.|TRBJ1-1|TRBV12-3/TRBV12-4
CASSLGGSTEAFF
TGTGCCAGCAGTTTGGGAGGCTCCACTGAAGCTTTCTTT
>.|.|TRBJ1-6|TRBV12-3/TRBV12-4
CASSSPVPGPNSPLHF
TGTGCCAGCAGTTCCCCGGTTCCGGGACCTAATTCACCCCTCCACTTT
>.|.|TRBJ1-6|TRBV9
CASSPRVGDNSPLHF
TGTGCCAGCAGCCCCCGGGTAGGGGATAATTCACCCCTCCACTTT
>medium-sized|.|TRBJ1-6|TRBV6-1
CASTRNRNSPLHF
TGTGCCAGCACCAGGAACAGGAATTCACCCCTCCACTTT
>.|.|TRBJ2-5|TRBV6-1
CASTRGGWETQYF
TGTGCCAGCACCAGGGGGGGCTGGGAGACCCAGTACTTC
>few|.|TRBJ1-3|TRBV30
CAWSVPLLGGTIYF
TGTGCCTGGAGTGTACCCCTCCTTGGAGGTACCATATATTTT
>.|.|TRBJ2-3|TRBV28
CASRHFGQLTDTQYF
TGTGCCAGCAGACATTTCGGACAGCTCACAGATACGCAGTATTTT
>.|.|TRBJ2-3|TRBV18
CASSPRQADSDTQYF
TGTGCCAGCTCACCGAGGCAGGCCGACTCAGATACGCAGTATTTT
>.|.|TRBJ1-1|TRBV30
CAWSDRNTEAFF
TGTGCCTGGAGTGACAGGAACACTGAAGCTTTCTTT
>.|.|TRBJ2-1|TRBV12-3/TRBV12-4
CASSFRGEQFF
TGTGCCAGCAGTTTTAGGGGTGAGCAGTTCTTC
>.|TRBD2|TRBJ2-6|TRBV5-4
CASSLGLAGGRTGANVLTF
TGTGCCAGCAGCTTGGGACTAGCGGGGGGGCGGACTGGGGCCAACGTCCTGACTTTC
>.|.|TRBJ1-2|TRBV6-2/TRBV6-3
CASSYSLGGLGGYTF
TGTGCCAGCAGTTACTCGCTCGGGGGGCTTGGTGGCTACACCTTC
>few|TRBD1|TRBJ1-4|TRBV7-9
CASSIDRGRGEKLFF
TGTGCCAGCAGCATCGACAGGGGGCGAGGGGAAAAACTGTTTTTT
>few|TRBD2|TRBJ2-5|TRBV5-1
CASSLRGGGEETQYF
TGCGCCAGCAGCTTACGTGGGGGAGGGGAAGAGACCCAGTACTTC
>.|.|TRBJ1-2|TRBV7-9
CASSSQVNSGYTF
TGTGCCAGCAGCTCACAGGTTAATAGCGGCTACACCTTC
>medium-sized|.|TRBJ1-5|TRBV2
CASRGTYSNQPQHF
TGTGCCAGCAGGGGGACATATAGCAATCAGCCCCAGCATTTT
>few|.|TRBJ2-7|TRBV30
CAWSGQPYEQYF
TGTGCCTGGAGTGGACAACCCTACGAGCAGTACTTC
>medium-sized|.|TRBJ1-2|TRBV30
CAWSPPKPAFNYGYTF
TGTGCCTGGAGTCCTCCGAAGCCAGCATTTAACTATGGCTACACCTTC
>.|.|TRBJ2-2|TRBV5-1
CASSPGPNTGELFF
TGCGCCAGCAGCCCGGGACCGAACACCGGGGAGCTGTTTTTT
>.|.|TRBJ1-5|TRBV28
CASSLRSGGFSEGNQPQHF
TGTGCCAGCAGTTTACGTTCTGGGGGCTTCTCCGAAGGGAATCAGCCCCAGCATTTT
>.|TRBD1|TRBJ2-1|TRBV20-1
CSARVFGGTGDNEQFF
TGCAGTGCTAGAGTTTTTGGCGGGACAGGGGACAATGAGCAGTTCTTC
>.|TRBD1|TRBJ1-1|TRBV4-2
CASSRLFTGGNTEAFF
TGTGCCAGCAGCCGATTATTTACAGGGGGGAACACTGAAGCTTTCTTT
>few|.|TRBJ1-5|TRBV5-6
CASSSLGDQPQHF
TGTGCCAGCAGCTCCCTCGGGGATCAGCCCCAGCATTTT
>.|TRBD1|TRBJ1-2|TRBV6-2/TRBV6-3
CASSQTGTGYGYTF
TGTGCCAGCAGCCAAACCGGGACAGGCTATGGCTACACCTTC
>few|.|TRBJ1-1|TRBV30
CAWSGGGNTEAFF
TGTGCCTGGAGCGGAGGGGGGAACACTGAAGCTTTCTTT
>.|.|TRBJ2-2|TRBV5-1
CASSLGGNTGELFF
TGCGCCAGCAGCTTGGGGGGGAACACCGGGGAGCTGTTTTTT
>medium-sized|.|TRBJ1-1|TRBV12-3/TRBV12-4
CASSLKSGAVREAFF
TGTGCCAGCAGTTTAAAATCGGGGGCCGTACGGGAAGCTTTCTTT
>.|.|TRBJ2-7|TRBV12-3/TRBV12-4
CASSYRGGDPYEQYF
TGTGCCAGCAGCTACAGGGGGGGAGACCCCTACGAGCAGTACTTC
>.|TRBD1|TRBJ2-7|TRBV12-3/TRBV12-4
CASSFDRASYEQYF
TGTGCCAGCAGTTTCGACAGGGCCTCCTACGAGCAGTACTTC
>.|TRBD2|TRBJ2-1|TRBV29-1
CSVFLAEDNNEQFF
TGCAGCGTCTTCCTAGCGGAAGACAACAATGAGCAGTTCTTC
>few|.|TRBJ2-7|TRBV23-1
CASLKGISTGTYEQYF
TGCGCCAGCCTCAAGGGGATATCGACAGGAACCTACGAGCAGTACTTC
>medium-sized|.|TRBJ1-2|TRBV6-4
CASLMPGEGKSYTF
TGTGCCAGCTTGATGCCGGGCGAGGGCAAGAGCTACACCTTC
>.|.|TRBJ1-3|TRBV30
CAWSVPGGSSGNTIYF
TGTGCCTGGAGTGTACCGGGAGGGAGCTCTGGAAACACCATATATTTT
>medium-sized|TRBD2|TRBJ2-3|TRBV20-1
CSATGPSGGAGTDTQYF
TGCAGTGCTACCGGCCCTAGCGGGGGGGCGGGGACAGATACGCAGTATTTT
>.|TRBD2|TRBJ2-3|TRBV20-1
CSALGSGGVTDTQYF
TGCAGTGCCCTGGGTAGCGGGGGGGTCACAGATACGCAGTATTTT
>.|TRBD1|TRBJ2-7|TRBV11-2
CASSLQTGNYEQYF
TGTGCCAGCAGCCTCCAGACAGGGAACTACGAGCAGTACTTC
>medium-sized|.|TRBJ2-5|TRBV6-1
CASSLRIDIKETQYF
TGTGCCAGCAGTCTACGAATCGACATTAAAGAGACCCAGTACTTC
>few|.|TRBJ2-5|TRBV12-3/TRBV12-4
CASSLGRGRGETQYF
TGTGCCAGCAGTTTGGGGCGGGGGCGGGGAGAGACCCAGTACTTC
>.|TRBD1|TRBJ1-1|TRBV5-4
CASRGTGSRTEAFF
TGTGCCAGCAGGGGGACAGGGAGTCGTACTGAAGCTTTCTTT
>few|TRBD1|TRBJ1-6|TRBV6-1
CASSQTGQGLNSPLHF
TGTGCCAGCAGTCAGACCGGACAGGGGCTAAATTCACCCCTCCACTTT
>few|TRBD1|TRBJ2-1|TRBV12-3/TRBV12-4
CASSSTWTGSRNEQFF
TGTGCCAGCAGTTCAACATGGACAGGGTCCAGGAATGAGCAGTTCTTC
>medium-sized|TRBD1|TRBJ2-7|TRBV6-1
CASRQPGQGSYEQYF
TGTGCCAGCAGGCAACCGGGACAGGGGTCCTACGAGCAGTACTTC